Following are 30 T cell receptor beta chains from one sample sequenced in a study of shared clonotypes between healthy human individuals. Profiling relied on immunoSEQ multiplex PCR, and the TCRdb table lists in-frame clones only, not all of them. This table has around 2.5 million clones, over 85% appearing once. Sequencing was done on a sample of naive CD4+ T cells from PBMCs. Specified subset: CD45RA+ positively selected. These receptors were obtained from a man younger than 35 in good health. Some clones in this sample may be carry-over from other donors' samples.

This rearrangement joins TRBV5-4 to TRBJ1-2; D not certain. Trimming left V 0 bases short and J 11 bases short, with 11 bases between. Germline V gene lookup returns CDR1 SGHNT and CDR2 YYREEE (reference sequence). The CDR3 is made up of 12 amino acids. The CDR3 DNA is TGTGCCAGCAGCTTGGGGGTCCCCGGATACACCTTC. Amino acid sequence: CASSLGVPGYTF.

The gene calls are TRBV7-9 and TRBJ1-2; no clear D. The ends were cut back, 3 bases at V and 0 bases at J, with 8 bases in the middle. Germline V gene lookup returns CDR1 SEHNR and CDR2 FQNEAQ (reference sequence). The length of the CDR3 is 14 residues. CDR3 sequence (DNA): TGTGCCAGCAGCTTCCAGGAGTCTAACTATGGCTACACCTTC. Residues: CASSFQESNYGYTF.

About this clone: The same CDR3 arises from other DNA sequences in this sample as well. V is TRBV19 and J is TRBJ1-1; no reliable D call. Germline V gene lookup returns CDR1 LNHDA and CDR2 SQIVND (reference sequence). Trimming pared 1 base from V and 1 base from J, leaving 4 bases between. The CDR3 loop spans 13 amino acids. DNA of the CDR3: TGTGCCAGTAGTATAGTTTGGAACACTGAAGCTTTCTTT. It codes for CASSIVWNTEAFF.

The chain is built from TRBV7-8 and TRBJ1-2; the match to TRBD1 covers 7 bases. This CDR3 has 12 residues. Germline V gene lookup returns CDR1 SGHVS and CDR2 FQNEAQ. After removal of 3 bases from V and 6 bases from J, the junction contained 1 base not matched to a gene. The CDR3 coding sequence is TGTGCCAGCAGCTTGGGGACAGATGGCTACACCTTC. Protein sequence: CASSLGTDGYTF.

As regards this clone: No conserved phenylalanine or tryptophan ends this CDR3, so it is likely a read error. The DNA is left out, because the CDR3 cannot be placed on it with certainty; the CDR3 is given as TCRdb lists it. This rearrangement joins TRBV2 to TRBJ2-7; the listed D gene, TRBD2, was not tested against the DNA. The V gene's germline CDR1 is SNHLY and CDR2 FYNNEI. Counting both end residues, the CDR3 totals 14 amino acids. CDR3 sequence: CASRGEGTSGSLYL.

The rearrangement joins TRBV2 to TRBJ2-5, with 10 positions matching TRBD2. Per germline, CDR1 SNHLY and CDR2 FYNNEI. V lost 1 base to trimming and J lost 4 bases; unmatched junction nucleotides: 0. The CDR3 has 14 amino acids. CDR3 nucleotides: TGTGCCAGCAGTGAAGGGACTAGCGGAGAGACCCAGTACTTC. Its protein is CASSEGTSGETQYF.

This chain connects TRBV4-3 to TRBJ1-1; D not resolved. This CDR3 is 16 amino acids long. Germline assignment: CDR1 LGHNA and CDR2 YSLEER. Trimming shortened V by 1 base and J by 1 base, and 13 bases separated the two germline ends. This chain's CDR3 is CASSQGESRRNTEAFF. The CDR3 bases are TGCGCCAGCAGCCAAGGCGAATCTAGAAGGAACACTGAAGCTTTCTTT.

This chain uses TRBV30 with TRBJ2-5, with TRBD2 matching over 8 bases. The CDR3 spans 15 residues. The junction had 11 bases not matched to a gene; V was cut back by 7 bases and J by 1 base. From germline, CDR1 is GTSNPN and CDR2 SVGIG (reference sequence). DNA of the CDR3: TGTGCCTCTGGGAGGGGTAGCGGGACCCAAGAGACCCAGTACTTC. Encoded protein: CASGRGSGTQETQYF. Drawing the rest from reference TRBV30 and TRBJ2-5, the complete variable domain is SQTIHQWPATLVQPVGSPLSLECTVEGTSNPNLYWYRQAAGRGLQLLFYSVGIGQISSEVPQNLSASRPQDRQFILSSKKLLLSDSGFYLCASGRGSGTQETQYFGPGTRLLVL.

The J gene is TRBJ2-7, the V gene TRBV4-3, with 10 bases aligning to TRBD2. The CDR3 loop spans 18 amino acids. The V gene end was trimmed by 1 base and the J gene end by 0 bases; junction bases not matched to a gene: 9. The germline V gene encodes CDR1 LGHNA and CDR2 YSLEER. The DNA for the CDR3 is TGCGCCAGCAGCCAAGCCCCACAACTAGCGGGAAACTCCTACGAGCAGTACTTC. Encoded protein: CASSQAPQLAGNSYEQYF.

The chain uses TRBV5-1 and TRBJ2-2; the D gene could be TRBD1 or TRBD2 (5 bases each). V lost 4 bases and J 8 bases, leaving 12 bases between the germline ends. Germline loops: CDR1 SGHRS, CDR2 YFSETQ. This CDR3 is built from 13 residues. CDR3 DNA: TGCGCCAGCAGCCGACCCGAGGGGGGGGAGCTGTTTTTT. It translates to CASSRPEGGELFF. The variable domain in full, completed from reference TRBV5-1 and TRBJ2-2, reads KAGVTQTPRYLIKTRGQQVTLSCSPISGHRSVSWYQQTPGQGLQFLFEYFSETQRNKGNFPGRFSGRQFSNSRSEMNVSTLELGDSALYLCASSRPEGGELFFGEGSRLTVL.

This chain joins TRBV30 and TRBJ2-7; 8 positions match TRBD2. The CDR3 runs to 15 residues. J was trimmed by 2 bases and V by 3 bases; bases with no gene match: 9. Per germline, CDR1 GTSNPN and CDR2 SVGIG (reference sequence). In DNA, the CDR3 is TGTGCCTGGAGCGGAGAGAGCGGGAGACCCTACGAGCAGTACTTC. Amino acids: CAWSGESGRPYEQYF.

The chain links TRBV5-8 to TRBJ2-4; 10 nucleotides agree with TRBD1. After removal of 5 bases from V and 8 bases from J, the junction contained 7 bases not matched to a gene. The CDR3 length is 14 residues. Per the germline V gene, CDR1 is SGHTS and CDR2 is YDEGEE. DNA of the CDR3: TGTGCCAGCAGTCGGGACAGGGGTTCGGACATTCAGTACTTC. Translating it yields CASSRDRGSDIQYF.

V is TRBV28 and J is TRBJ2-7; TRBD2 might be the D (7 bases). Trimming took off 7 bases at V and 5 bases at J, with 18 bases between the two ends. The CDR3 loop spans 14 amino acids. From germline, CDR1 is MDHEN and CDR2 SYDVKM. CDR3 DNA sequence: TGTGCCAGCACCACACCGGGGGGCAACCACGAGCAGTACTTC. Residues: CASTTPGGNHEQYF.

The CDR3 is CAWSETGAFQPQHF. CDR3 nucleotide sequence: TGTGCCTGGAGTGAGACAGGGGCTTTTCAGCCCCAGCATTTT. This sequence joins TRBV30 and TRBJ1-5, with TRBD1 matching 8 bases. The CDR3 runs to 14 residues. Germline CDR1 reads GTSNPN; CDR2 reads SVGIG (reference sequence). V dropped 1 base and J dropped 6; count of bases not matched to a gene: 5.

Only one count was recorded for this clone. DNA of the CDR3: TGTGCCAGTTCGGGAGGACAGTACAATGAGCAGTTCTTC. This encodes CASSGGQYNEQFF. The chain links TRBV7-6 to TRBJ2-1, with a weak D call TRBD2 (7 bases). The CDR3 has 13 amino acids. The germline CDR1 and CDR2 sequences are SGHVS and FNYEAQ. Trimming removed 9 bases from V and 4 bases from J, with 13 bases in between.

The V and J genes are TRBV2 and TRBJ1-1; D might be TRBD1 (5 bases). This CDR3 has 14 amino acids. The germline V gene has CDR1 SNHLY and CDR2 FYNNEI. V was clipped by 6 bases and J by 7 bases, with 18 bases between them. CDR3 bases: TGTGCCAGCAGGGGGATAATAGGGGTCGGTGAAGCTTTCTTT. Protein sequence: CASRGIIGVGEAFF.

The chain links TRBV18 to TRBJ2-3; D is uncertain. CDR3 length equals 14 residues. Trimming took 4 bases from V and 5 from J, leaving 13 bases between them. Germline CDR1 is KGHSH and CDR2 is LQKENI. In nucleotides, the CDR3 is TGTGCCAGCTCACAAACCTCGGGCGAAGATACGCAGTATTTT. It is translated as CASSQTSGEDTQYF.

The CDR3 loop is CASSEGGKETQYF. CDR3 nucleotides: TGTGCCAGCAGTGAGGGGGGGAAAGAGACCCAGTACTTC. This chain joins TRBV2 and TRBJ2-5, with TRBD2 matching 7 bases. The germline gives CDR1 SNHLY, CDR2 FYNNEI. V lost 3 bases, J lost 3 bases, and 1 base stayed unmatched. The CDR3 extends over 13 amino acids.

The chain carries TRBV18 and TRBJ1-2; tentative D call: TRBD1 (5 bases). V lost 3 bases, J lost 7 bases, and 15 bases lay in between. The CDR3 runs to 14 residues. Germline CDR1 is KGHSH and CDR2 is LQKENI. In DNA form, the CDR3 reads TGTGCCAGCTCACCGCCGACTACAGGAGGTGGCTACACCTTC. As protein: CASSPPTTGGGYTF.

This chain connects TRBV4-3 to TRBJ1-3; D is uncertain. Trimming shortened V by 1 base and J by 0 bases, and 13 bases separated the two germline ends. The germline gives CDR1 LGHNA, CDR2 YSLEER. The CDR3 has 17 residues. The CDR3 nucleotides read TGCGCCAGCAGCCAAGCTTTTATGCAGGTCTCTGGAAACACCATATATTTT. Protein sequence: CASSQAFMQVSGNTIYF.

The V and J genes are TRBV18 and TRBJ2-3, with 10 bases matching TRBD2. This CDR3 region has 17 residues. J gave up 0 bases and V 2 bases, and 5 bases lay outside the gene matches. CDR1 and CDR2 (germline): KGHSH, LQKENI. The CDR3 DNA follows: TGTGCCAGCTCACCATTTCAGACTAGCGGGAGCACAGATACGCAGTATTTT. Residues: CASSPFQTSGSTDTQYF.

The rearrangement uses TRBV25-1 and TRBJ2-5; D possibly corresponds to TRBD1 (5 bases). Near its end, the DNA agrees better with TRBJ2-7, so the J call may be wrong. This CDR3 has 15 residues. Germline loops: CDR1 MGHDK, CDR2 SYGVNS. The CDR3, as DNA: TGTGCCAGCAGTGAAGGCGAGGCTAGGACACACGAGCAGTACTTC. Its protein is CASSEGEARTHEQYF.

The rearrangement links TRBV5-5 to TRBJ1-5; D may be TRBD1 (6 bases). The CDR3 has 15 residues. The germline V gene encodes CDR1 SGHKS and CDR2 YYEKEE (reference sequence). Trimming removed 4 bases at V and 0 bases at J, with 11 bases between. The CDR3 reads CASSPTGNSNQPQHF. The CDR3 DNA reads as TGTGCCAGCAGCCCGACAGGTAATAGCAATCAGCCCCAGCATTTT. The full variable domain, with the rest looked up from reference TRBV5-5 and TRBJ1-5, is DAGVTQSPTHLIKTRGQQVTLRCSPISGHKSVSWYQQVLGQGPQFIFQYYEKEERGRGNFPDRFSARQFPNYSSELNVNALLLGDSALYLCASSPTGNSNQPQHFGDGTRLSIL.

The chain combines TRBV2 with TRBJ2-3; D is unresolved. The germline V gene encodes CDR1 SNHLY and CDR2 FYNNEI. The germline V and J ends were trimmed by 6 bases and 2 bases, with 12 bases remaining between them. The CDR3 is 14 amino acids. The DNA for the CDR3 is TGTGCCAGCAGAGACTCCGAAGCCACAGATACGCAGTATTTT. Translating it yields CASRDSEATDTQYF. Full variable domain (rest looked up from reference TRBV2 and TRBJ2-3): EPEVTQTPSHQVTQMGQEVILRCVPISNHLYFYWYRQILGQKVEFLVSFYNNEISEKSEIFDDQFSVERPDGSNFTLKIRSTKLEDSAMYFCASRDSEATDTQYFGPGTRLTVL.

CDR3 in amino acids: CASSLGVRFPQFF. The CDR3 DNA reads as TGTGCCAGCAGCTTAGGCGTCCGATTCCCACAGTTCTTC. The genes are TRBV7-3 and TRBJ2-1; D not certain. The CDR3 is 13 residues long. Trimming removed 2 bases from V and 13 bases from J, with 15 bases in between. From germline, CDR1 is SGHTA and CDR2 FQGTGA.

This chain connects TRBV5-4 to TRBJ1-1; 7 positions match TRBD1. Germline V lookup: CDR1 SGHNT, CDR2 YYREEE (reference sequence). The length of the CDR3 is 14 residues. J lost 5 bases, V lost 6 bases, and 10 bases had no gene match. DNA of the CDR3: TGTGCCAGCACCCGGAATATACAGGGGACTGAAGCTTTCTTT. Encoded protein: CASTRNIQGTEAFF.

J is TRBJ1-2 and V is TRBV14; D uncertain. V was pared by 0 bases and J by 10 bases, with 12 bases between. CDR1 and CDR2 (germline): SGHDN, FVKESK. The CDR3 spans 13 residues. This chain's CDR3 is CASSQDLGIPYTF. CDR3 DNA: TGTGCCAGCAGCCAAGATCTCGGGATTCCCTACACCTTC.

The rearrangement joins TRBV27 to TRBJ1-1; D not resolved. The V gene's germline CDR1 is MNHEY and CDR2 SMNVEV (reference sequence). V was cut by 3 bases and J by 1 base, with 9 bases left in between. The CDR3 totals 14 residues. Here the CDR3 reads CASSFRGTNTEAFF. In DNA form, the CDR3 reads TGTGCCAGCAGTTTCCGGGGAACGAACACTGAAGCTTTCTTT.

V gene TRBV28 combines with J gene TRBJ1-1, with TRBD1 matching 9 bases. The trim removed 6 bases at V and 3 bases at J, leaving 8 bases unmatched. Per the germline V gene, CDR1 is MDHEN and CDR2 is SYDVKM. The CDR3 runs 15 residues. The CDR3: CASRLMTGGDTEAFF. In DNA form, the CDR3 reads TGTGCCAGCAGGCTTATGACAGGGGGGGACACTGAAGCTTTCTTT.

The chain combines TRBV7-3 with TRBJ2-2; D is unresolved. There are 15 residues in the CDR3. The germline CDR1 and CDR2 sequences are SGHTA and FQGTGA. Deletions cut 3 bases from V and 0 bases from J, with 8 bases between. CDR3 region: CASSFRPPNTGELFF. The CDR3, as DNA: TGTGCCAGCAGCTTCCGACCTCCGAACACCGGGGAGCTGTTTTTT.